Sequencing of this T cell receptor beta chain was carried out in a study of T cell responses to AZD1222 COVID-19 vaccine. This CDR3 has 16 residues. The V gene lost 5 bases and the J gene lost 0 bases, with 16 bases spanning the gap. The V gene's germline CDR1 is KGHSH and CDR2 LQKENI. On this clone: Its antigen is unidentified.

The protocol was immunoSEQ multiplex PCR, while the TCRdb copy is restricted to in-frame clones and leaves out a portion. The sample includes about 120,000 clones, approximately 83% of them seen just once. Study-level results: Possibly, clonal diversity was underestimated; donors were largely white British and included more females. Nearly half of the spike-specific TCRs reportedly recognize variant regions that carry no mutations. Spike-specific TCR breadth rose after two AZD1222 doses, and depth rose as well.

This TCR derives from an adult in good health. The chain is built from TRBV18 and TRBJ1-1; D possibly corresponds to TRBD1 (5 bases). Sequenced here: peripheral blood, sampled on day 0 of AZD1222 vaccination. The CDR3 nucleotides read TGTGCCAGCTCATATTTAACCGGGACTGTGAACACTGAAGCTTTCTTT. It specifies CASSYLTGTVNTEAFF.